This paragraph reports one T cell receptor (beta chain). The sample is drawn from a study of blood T cell repertoires in COVID-19. Study information: The analysed material was cDNA or gDNA that came from T cells, B-cell-depleted T cells, or PBMCs.

CDR1 SGHNT and CDR2 YYREEE come from the germline V gene (reference sequence). Trimming shortened V by 0 bases and J by 8 bases, and 7 bases separated the two germline ends. The CDR3 covers 12 residues. In the study's own analysis: Reference gene primer amplification in the assay estimated nucleated cell counts. The protocol was immunoSEQ multiplex PCR, while the TCRdb copy is restricted to in-frame clones and leaves out a portion. That table is the source of V, J and clone size, and D and trimming were worked out from the DNA. The table has approximately 290,000 clones, roughly 86% seen once; the top ten hold around 10%. Seattle researchers signed up patients amid active infection and tracked them longitudinally.

Sequenced input: peripheral blood. The receptor was derived from a woman aged 25 to 45 with COVID-19, enrolled during active disease. The chain combines TRBV5-4 with TRBJ2-3; D is unresolved. As DNA, the CDR3 is TGTGCCAGCAGCTTGGATCGCGGTACGCAGTATTTT. Translation: CASSLDRGTQYF.